This TCR beta chain came from a study of blood T cell repertoires in COVID-19. CDR1 and CDR2 (germline): LNHDA, SQIVND (reference sequence). The CDR3 is 16 amino acids. With V trimmed by 4 bases and J by 4 bases, 7 bases remained unmatched. Assay used: immunoSEQ multiplex PCR; TCRdb lists only in-frame clones, some missing. The sample yields 120,000 to 150,000 clones, roughly 88% seen once. The sequencing sample was made of PBMCs or T cells enriched from blood (not recorded which). The J gene is TRBJ2-7, the V gene TRBV19; 13 bases align to TRBD2. The clonotype comes from a woman in her thirties with acute COVID-19. DNA for the CDR3: TGTGCCAGTAGTAGGGGGACTAGCGGGAACAAGTACGAGCAGTACTTC. Translating gives CASSRGTSGNKYEQYF.